Each of the 5 T cell receptor beta chains below was sequenced from the same sample in a study of human T cells and chemical hapten exposure. The time point denotes: patch test 2, 6 weeks after DPC sensitization. The treatment was: therapeutic diphenylcyclopropenone sensitization with weekly scalp DPC. Each CDR3 protein is one row after TCRdb ran MiXCR on the RACE reads. This table has 80,000 to 100,000 distinct CDR3 sequences, approximately 9.3% appearing once. The specimen comprised whole blood, sampled in connection with sensitization to the hapten diphenylcyclopropenone (DPC). Every receptor here comes from a woman in her thirties or forties with alopecia areata. Some clones in this sample may be carry-over from other donors' samples.

This clonotype was seen repeatedly, ten times or more. The J gene is TRBJ1-3, the V gene TRBV9, with D perhaps TRBD1 (5 bases). The CDR3 sequence is 16 residues long. Trimming removed 0 bases from V and 4 bases from J, with 14 bases in between. Germline assignment: CDR1 SGDLS and CDR2 YYNGEE. The CDR3 loop reads CASSVESGTLGNTIYF. In DNA, the CDR3 is TGTGCCAGCAGCGTAGAGTCTGGGACTTTAGGAAACACCATATATTTT.

In this sample, this clonotype turned up a few times. The rearrangement uses TRBV12-3 or TRBV12-4 and TRBJ2-5; the D is unclear. V lost 0 bases to trimming and J lost 4 bases, with 12 bases between them. This CDR3 region has 15 residues. The CDR3 coding sequence is TGTGCCAGCAGTTTAGCAAGGACGGGCGGAGAGACCCAGTACTTC. Encoded protein: CASSLARTGGETQYF.

This sequence joins TRBV7-2 and TRBJ2-3; 12 bases match TRBD2. Trimming at V came to 3 bases and at J to 4 bases, leaving 5 bases not matched to a gene. The CDR3 is 16 amino acids. Germline-derived CDR1 and CDR2 are SGHTA and FQGNSA. The CDR3 nucleotides are TGTGCCAGCAGCTTGGCTAGCGGGAGGGATGCAGATACGCAGTATTTT. Protein product: CASSLASGRDADTQYF.

This clonotype was observed many times. The genes are TRBV7-9 and TRBJ2-4; TRBD1 or TRBD2 may be the D gene (5 bases each). V gave up 4 bases and J gave up 6 bases, with 13 bases separating them. Germline V lookup: CDR1 SEHNR, CDR2 FQNEAQ (reference sequence). This CDR3 is 14 amino acids long. The CDR3 reads CASSWDGGINIQYF. DNA of the CDR3: TGTGCCAGCAGCTGGGACGGAGGTATAAACATTCAGTACTTC.

This chain uses TRBV3-1 with TRBJ2-2; possible D gene TRBD2, 6 bases. The V gene's germline CDR1 is LGHDT and CDR2 YNNKEL (reference sequence). The CDR3 covers 16 residues. The V end was cut by 4 bases, the J end by 6 bases, with 18 bases between. The CDR3 sequence: CASSRSGKYGSGELFF. CDR3 nucleotides: TGTGCCAGCAGCCGTAGCGGAAAATATGGGTCCGGGGAGCTGTTTTTT.